Shown below are 5 T cell receptor beta chains from a single sample sequenced in a study of Graves' ophthalmopathy and Graves' hyperthyroidism. Amplification from RNA transcripts yielded the TCR beta CDR3 regions. Second-round multiplex PCR followed a first-round RT-PCR using HTBI primers. TCRdb called the multiplex PCR reads again in MiXCR, with one record for every CDR3 protein. The data hold 300,000 to 400,000 distinct CDR3 sequences, with 17% observed a single time. Sequencing was done on a sample of peripheral blood. These receptors were taken from an adult man with Graves' ophthalmopathy.

Ten or more counts support this clonotype. A much larger clone lies one base from this, so it may be a read error. The chain carries TRBV6-2 or TRBV6-3 and TRBJ1-5; D is possibly TRBD1 (5 bases). Looked up from germline, CDR1 is MNHEY and CDR2 is SVGEGT. The CDR3 runs 14 residues. This CDR3 reads CASSRGGSNRPQHF. The CDR3 bases are TGTGCCAGCAGCCGCGGGGGTAGCAATCGGCCCCAGCATTTT.

This clonotype was detected many times. The V gene is TRBV6-5, the J gene TRBJ2-7; 8 positions agree with TRBD2. The CDR3 consists of 15 residues. Losses at the gene ends were 4 bases for V and 6 bases for J; bases not matched to a gene: 11. Germline V CDR1 and CDR2: MNHEY, SVGAGI. Here the CDR3 reads CASSFGSGVFGEQYF. DNA of the CDR3: TGTGCCAGCAGTTTCGGTAGCGGGGTCTTCGGCGAGCAGTACTTC.

This clonotype occurred many times. The chain links TRBV29-1 to TRBJ2-5; D is uncertain. The CDR3 covers 13 residues. V lost 1 base to trimming and J lost 0 bases, with 6 bases between them. CDR1 is SQVTM and CDR2 is ANQGSEA in the germline V gene. CDR3: CSVEAPYQETQYF. CDR3 DNA sequence: TGCAGCGTTGAAGCCCCCTACCAAGAGACCCAGTACTTC.

CDR3 DNA sequence: TGTGCCTGGAGTGTAAAGTCCGGGGAGCTGTTTTTT. Translating it yields CAWSVKSGELFF. This chain joins TRBV30 and TRBJ2-2; D is ambiguous. CDR1 and CDR2 (germline): GTSNPN, SVGIG (reference sequence). The CDR3 sequence is 12 residues long. Trimming pared 0 bases from V and 6 bases from J, leaving 5 bases between.

The table lists this clonotype with many counts. This CDR3 reads CASSLRGTGEETQYF. Here the CDR3 DNA reads TGTGCCAGCAGCTTACGCGGGACAGGGGAAGAGACCCAGTACTTC. The gene calls are TRBV7-9 and TRBJ2-5, with 10 bases lining up with TRBD1. Germline V gives CDR1 SEHNR, CDR2 FQNEAQ (reference sequence). The trim removed 2 bases at V and 3 bases at J, leaving 3 bases unmatched. CDR3 size: 15 residues.